The 18 T cell receptor beta chains below were found in one sample sequenced in a study of cytotoxic CD8 clonotypes in ibrutinib-treated CLL. Clones were sequenced by immunoSEQ multiplex PCR, and TCRdb holds only the in-frame ones, with some missing. The profile shows a few hundred thousand clones, 67% of them singletons. Sequenced here: PBMCs, sampled after 36 months of ibrutinib treatment. The receptors come from a human donor with chronic lymphocytic leukemia.

This chain joins TRBV5-4 and TRBJ1-2; the match to TRBD1 covers 7 bases. This CDR3 spans 14 amino acids. Germline CDR1 SGHNT, CDR2 YYREEE (reference sequence). The trim removed 4 bases at V and 3 bases at J, leaving 6 bases unmatched. For the CDR3, the DNA is TGTGCCAGCAGCCCCAGGGACAGCGACTATGGCTACACCTTC. Translated: CASSPRDSDYGYTF.

The genes are TRBV7-9 and TRBJ2-7; a weak D match, TRBD1 (7 bases). The CDR3 consists of 15 residues. CDR1 is SEHNR and CDR2 is FQNEAQ in the germline V gene (reference sequence). V was trimmed by 6 bases and J by 7 bases, leaving 22 bases between them. CDR3 protein: CASSSQGGVSVEQYF. The CDR3 DNA sequence: TGTGCCAGCAGTTCTCAGGGGGGAGTATCGGTTGAGCAGTACTTC.

V is TRBV7-8 and J is TRBJ1-6; 9 nucleotides match TRBD1. The CDR3 is made up of 17 amino acids. In germline, CDR1 is SGHVS, CDR2 FQNEAQ. V dropped 3 bases and J dropped 7; count of bases not matched to a gene: 10. Here the CDR3 reads CASSFTRRDRVNSPLHF. The CDR3 nucleotides read TGTGCCAGCAGCTTTACCCGACGGGACAGGGTAAATTCACCCCTCCACTTT.

This rearrangement joins TRBV13 to TRBJ1-6; possibly TRBD1 for D (6 bases). V was clipped by 4 bases and J by 7 bases, with 20 bases between them. The CDR3 contains 17 residues. In germline, CDR1 is PRHDT, CDR2 FYEKMQ (reference sequence). The CDR3 region is CASSWTNREGKNSPLHF. In nucleotides, the CDR3 is TGTGCCAGCAGCTGGACGAACAGGGAAGGAAAGAATTCACCCCTCCACTTT.

This clone was recorded a few times. The chain has TRBV4-1 and TRBJ2-7; a weak D match, TRBD1 (6 bases). The germline V gene encodes CDR1 MGHRA and CDR2 YSYEKL. V lost 1 base and J 3 bases, leaving 16 bases between the germline ends. The CDR3 sequence is 16 residues long. The CDR3 region is CASSQVQGPNIYEQYF. The CDR3 DNA follows: TGCGCCAGCAGCCAAGTACAGGGCCCTAACATCTACGAGCAGTACTTC.

The chain employs TRBV7-8 and TRBJ2-7; tentatively, D is TRBD2 (5 bases). Per the germline V gene, CDR1 is SGHVS and CDR2 is FQNEAQ. Trimming removed 5 bases at V and 2 bases at J, with 16 bases between. The CDR3 is 15 amino acids. The CDR3 region is CASSPWTEVTYEQYF. The CDR3 DNA reads TGTGCCAGCAGCCCGTGGACGGAGGTAACCTACGAGCAGTACTTC.

The chain couples TRBV6-5 to TRBJ1-2; no firm D call. Trimming removed 7 bases at V and 4 bases at J, with 16 bases between. Germline lookup yields CDR1 MNHEY and CDR2 SVGAGI. This CDR3 is 14 amino acids long. CDR3 DNA: TGTGCCAGCACCAAGGGCGCGGTTGGCTATGGCTACACCTTC. The encoded protein is CASTKGAVGYGYTF.

CDR3 DNA sequence: TGTGCCAGCAGCCCCTCTAGCGGGGGGGCAGCTAATGAGCAGTTCTTC. Translation gives CASSPSSGGAANEQFF. The chain joins TRBV7-2 to TRBJ2-1; TRBD2 aligns across 12 bases. Germline lookup yields CDR1 SGHTA and CDR2 FQGNSA. Trimming took 5 bases from V and 7 from J; bases not matched to a gene: 9. This CDR3 has 16 amino acids.

The genes are TRBV6-1 and TRBJ1-5; perhaps TRBD1 as D (6 bases). Trimming took off 6 bases at V and 1 base at J, with 13 bases between the two ends. The CDR3 covers 15 residues. Germline CDR1 reads MNHNS; CDR2 reads SASEGT. CDR3 nucleotides: TGTGCCAGCAGCCACTGGGGGGCGAGCAATCAGCCCCAGCATTTT. Amino acids: CASSHWGASNQPQHF.

CDR3 residues: CASSLTGKANYGYTF. The CDR3 nucleotides read TGTGCCAGCAGCTTAACAGGAAAAGCTAACTATGGCTACACCTTC. The V and J genes are TRBV7-3 and TRBJ1-2; no clear D gene. V was pared by 0 bases and J by 0 bases, with 8 bases between. The CDR3 is 15 amino acids. Germline CDR1 reads SGHTA; CDR2 reads FQGTGA. The full variable domain, in which reference TRBV7-3 and TRBJ1-2 provide the parts outside the CDR3, is GAGVSQTPSNKVTEKGKYVELRCDPISGHTALYWYRQSLGQGPEFLIYFQGTGAADDSGLPNDRFFAVRPEGSVSTLKIQRTERGDSAVYLCASSLTGKANYGYTFGSGTRLTVV.

The V and J genes are TRBV5-4 and TRBJ2-3, with 12 bases matching TRBD2. The CDR3 extends over 19 amino acids. The germline V gene has CDR1 SGHNT and CDR2 YYREEE (reference sequence). Trimming at V came to 2 bases and at J to 2 bases, leaving 12 bases not matched to a gene. The CDR3 DNA reads as TGTGCCAGCAGCTTAATTTGGCTAGCGGGGGGGCCTGTCACAGATACGCAGTATTTT. Residues: CASSLIWLAGGPVTDTQYF.

The chain uses TRBV29-1 and TRBJ1-2; no clear D gene. V was shortened by 6 bases and J by 8 bases, with 19 bases between the two germline ends. This CDR3 is built from 13 residues. Germline V gene lookup returns CDR1 SQVTM and CDR2 ANQGSEA. The CDR3 sequence: CSVVTSGGWGYTF. In nucleotides, the CDR3 is TGCAGCGTGGTCACTTCGGGAGGGTGGGGCTACACCTTC.

The chain is built from TRBV20-1 and TRBJ2-7; TRBD2 is a possible D gene (5 bases). The germline V and J ends were trimmed by 3 bases and 4 bases, with 7 bases remaining between them. This CDR3 comprises 11 residues. The germline V gene encodes CDR1 DFQATT and CDR2 SNEGSKA (reference sequence). The DNA for the CDR3 is TGCAGTGCTAGGCCGGGGTACGAGCAGTACTTC. Its translation: CSARPGYEQYF.

This clone was seen more than once but under ten times. V is TRBV4-1 and J is TRBJ1-2; D is unclear. Germline CDR1 is MGHRA and CDR2 is YSYEKL. V was cut by 0 bases and J by 8 bases, with 10 bases left in between. CDR3 length: 13 amino acids. CDR3 DNA: TGCGCCAGCAGCCAAGACGCGGTGGGGGGCTACACCTTC. This sequence encodes CASSQDAVGGYTF.

V and J are TRBV2 and TRBJ1-1, with D perhaps TRBD1 (6 bases). Germline V gene lookup returns CDR1 SNHLY and CDR2 FYNNEI. The CDR3 contains 15 residues. V was cut by 6 bases and J by 2 bases, with 16 bases left in between. The CDR3 region is CASSQLGQLNTEAFF. The CDR3 nucleotides are TGTGCCAGCAGCCAACTTGGACAGTTAAACACTGAAGCTTTCTTT.

This clone was recorded once. This sequence joins TRBV29-1 and TRBJ1-2, with unresolved D. V was shortened by 4 bases and J by 3 bases, with 9 bases between the two germline ends. This CDR3 is 12 amino acids long. Germline V lookup: CDR1 SQVTM, CDR2 ANQGSEA. CDR3 sequence reads: CSVGTVYYGYTF. The CDR3 DNA follows: TGCAGCGTTGGAACAGTTTACTATGGCTACACCTTC.

This sequence joins TRBV29-1 and TRBJ2-7, with D unresolved. This CDR3 contains 12 residues. The germline V gene encodes CDR1 SQVTM and CDR2 ANQGSEA. With 6 bases removed from V and 2 bases from J, the gap between germline ends came to 11 bases. This chain's CDR3 is CSVTGPAYEQYF. The CDR3 nucleotides read TGCAGCGTGACGGGCCCTGCCTACGAGCAGTACTTC.

V usage is TRBV5-8 and J usage is TRBJ1-2; D is perhaps TRBD1 (5 bases). Germline V gene sequence: CDR1 SGHTS, CDR2 YDEGEE. Trimming left V 4 bases short and J 2 bases short, with 12 bases between. The CDR3 is 14 residues long. In nucleotides, the CDR3 is TGTGCCAGCAGCCTTTCGGGGACCAACTATGGCTACACCTTC. It specifies CASSLSGTNYGYTF.